The 20 T cell receptor beta chains presented below share a single source sample, sequenced in a study of CXCR3-negative and CXCR3-positive naive CD8 T cells. Study results and caveats: Hydrophobicity was higher for TRB CDR3s found in CXCR3-positive naive cells than in CXCR3-negative naive cells.

The antigens for these receptors are not known. The TRB cDNA libraries were prepared by 5' RACE with UMI labels. From the 5' RACE reads, TCRdb lists one entry per CDR3 protein and no DNA. Its clone listing holds more than 100,000 distinct CDR3 sequences. The sample comprised naive CXCR3+ CD8+ T cells from blood. Regarding subset: CD45RO-CCR7+CD27+CD95- naive CD8+ T cells expressing CXCR3 (TNR3+). Receptor source: a human donor in good health. Some clones in this sample may be carry-over from other donors' samples.

The chain recombines TRBV7-9 with TRBJ2-1; the D call from TCRdb, TRBD2, cannot be confirmed without DNA. The germline V gene encodes CDR1 SEHNR and CDR2 FQNEAQ (reference sequence). The CDR3 is 17 amino acids. CDR3 in amino acids: CASSHTPLFARYNEQFF.

The V and J genes are TRBV27 and TRBJ2-7; TCRdb lists TRBD2, though no DNA is available to test this call. Germline V CDR1 and CDR2: MNHEY, SMNVEV (reference sequence). This CDR3 is 13 amino acids long. CDR3 region: CASSLRASLEQYF.

The CDR3 protein is CASSPFRGEKLFF. This rearrangement joins TRBV7-9 to TRBJ1-4; TCRdb's assignment of TRBD1 cannot be checked, as there is no DNA. Germline loops: CDR1 SEHNR, CDR2 FQNEAQ (reference sequence). The CDR3 length is 13 residues.

The V gene is TRBV28, the J gene TRBJ2-1; the D gene TCRdb calls, TRBD2, cannot be checked with no DNA. CDR3 length: 16 residues. CDR1 and CDR2 from the germline V gene are MDHEN and SYDVKM. The CDR3 loop reads CASSPRTSGSWKEQFF.

The CDR3: CASCTSGSLSSYNEQFF. The chain combines TRBV2 with TRBJ2-1; TCRdb proposes TRBD2, but this gene call is untestable without DNA. Germline V gene lookup returns CDR1 SNHLY and CDR2 FYNNEI. CDR3 length: 17 amino acids.

The chain has TRBV7-8 and TRBJ2-2; the TCRdb call, TRBD1, lacks DNA for checking. Germline V gene data show CDR1 as SGHVS and CDR2 as FQNEAQ. This CDR3 comprises 19 residues. CDR3: CASSLILAVRPANTGELFF.

V gene TRBV5-8 combines with J gene TRBJ2-5; without DNA, the TCRdb call of TRBD1 cannot be checked. From germline, CDR1 is SGHTS and CDR2 YDEGEE. This CDR3 has 15 amino acids. The CDR3 sequence: CASSLLATGQETQYF. Complete variable domain (other parts from reference TRBV5-8 and TRBJ2-5): EAGVTQSPTHLIKTRGQQATLRCSPISGHTSVYWYQQALGLGLQFLLWYDEGEERNRGNFPPRFSGRQFPNYSSELNVNALELEDSALYLCASSLLATGQETQYFGPGTRLLVL.

The gene calls are TRBV27 and TRBJ2-7; TCRdb gives TRBD1 as the D gene, but with no DNA this cannot be confirmed. CDR3 length equals 15 residues. Germline CDR1 MNHEY, CDR2 SMNVEV (reference sequence). The CDR3 loop is CASSLTGQVSYEQYF.

The chain recombines TRBV7-9 with TRBJ2-7; there is no DNA to check the TCRdb D call of TRBD1. Germline CDR1 SEHNR, CDR2 FQNEAQ (reference sequence). CDR3 length: 14 amino acids. CDR3 sequence reads: CASSGQGSRYEQYF.

This chain connects TRBV10-3 to TRBJ1-1; with no DNA, the TCRdb D assignment of TRBD1 cannot be verified. In germline, CDR1 is ENHRY, CDR2 SYGVKD. CDR3 length equals 15 residues. CDR3 region: CAISENRGRYTEAFF.

The chain couples TRBV29-1 to TRBJ1-2; TCRdb designates TRBD1, a call that cannot be tested without DNA. Germline values: CDR1 SQVTM, CDR2 ANQGSEA. This CDR3 has 11 residues. The CDR3 is CSVGTGNGYTF.

This rearrangement joins TRBV7-9 to TRBJ1-1; TCRdb outputs TRBD1, but without DNA this stays unchecked. This CDR3 spans 15 amino acids. The V gene's germline CDR1 is SEHNR and CDR2 FQNEAQ (reference sequence). The CDR3 protein is CASSLANRAGTEAFF. The full variable domain, in which reference TRBV7-9 and TRBJ1-1 provide the parts outside the CDR3, is DTGVSQNPRHKITKRGQNVTFRCDPISEHNRLYWYRQTLGQGPEFLTYFQNEAQLEKSRLLSDRFSAERPKGSFSTLEIQRTEQGDSAMYLCASSLANRAGTEAFFGQGTRLTVV.

The chain links TRBV5-1 to TRBJ1-1. This CDR3 contains 18 residues. Germline V gives CDR1 SGHRS, CDR2 YFSETQ. CDR3 region: CASSFLPMRASRNTEAFF.

Here the CDR3 reads CASSQVGSGGTDTQYF. The chain carries TRBV4-3 and TRBJ2-3; TCRdb calls TRBD2, which cannot be checked without DNA. The CDR3 is made up of 16 amino acids. The germline CDR1 and CDR2 sequences are LGHNA and YSLEER.

The genes are TRBV7-9 and TRBJ2-5; TCRdb's assignment of TRBD2 cannot be checked, as there is no DNA. The CDR3 is made up of 15 amino acids. CDR1 and CDR2 from the germline V gene are SEHNR and FQNEAQ (reference sequence). This chain's CDR3 is CASSQPRGGVVAQYF.

The V call is TRBV5-1, the J call TRBJ1-1. The germline V gene has CDR1 SGHRS and CDR2 YFSETQ. This CDR3 has 15 amino acids. The CDR3 sequence is CASSLDRLANTEAFF.

The chain employs TRBV25-1 and TRBJ2-5; TCRdb's D call of TRBD1 is untestable without DNA. Germline V gene lookup returns CDR1 MGHDK and CDR2 SYGVNS. The CDR3 is 17 residues long. The CDR3 loop is CASSKLDRGLLQETQYF.

The gene calls are TRBV28 and TRBJ2-5; as DNA is missing, the TRBD2 call by TCRdb cannot be tested. Per germline, CDR1 MDHEN and CDR2 SYDVKM. The CDR3 runs 14 residues. The CDR3 spells CASSPAPLQETQYF.

V gene TRBV27 combines with J gene TRBJ1-1; lacking DNA, the TRBD1 call made by TCRdb goes unchecked. Germline-derived CDR1 and CDR2 are MNHEY and SMNVEV (reference sequence). The CDR3 covers 15 residues. The CDR3 protein is CASRPGNLGWTEAFF.

The V call is TRBV12-3 or TRBV12-4, the J call TRBJ1-1. The CDR3 spans 13 residues. The CDR3 reads CASSPTSRTEAFF.